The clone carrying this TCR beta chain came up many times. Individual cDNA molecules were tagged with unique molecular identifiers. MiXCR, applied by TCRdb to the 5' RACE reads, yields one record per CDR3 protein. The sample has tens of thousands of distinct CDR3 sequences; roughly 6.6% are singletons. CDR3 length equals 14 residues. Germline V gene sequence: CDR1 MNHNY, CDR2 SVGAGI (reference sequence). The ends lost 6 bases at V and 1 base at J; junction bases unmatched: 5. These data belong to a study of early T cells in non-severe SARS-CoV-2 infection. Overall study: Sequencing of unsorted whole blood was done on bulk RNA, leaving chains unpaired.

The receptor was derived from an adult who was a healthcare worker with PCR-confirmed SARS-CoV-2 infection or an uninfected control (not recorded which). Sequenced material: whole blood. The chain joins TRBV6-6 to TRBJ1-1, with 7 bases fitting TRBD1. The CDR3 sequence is CASRGRTGNTEAFF. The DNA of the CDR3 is TGTGCCAGCAGAGGTCGGACAGGGAACACTGAAGCTTTCTTT.